This T cell receptor beta chain is from a study of T cells in localized non-small cell lung cancer. Assay used: immunoSEQ multiplex PCR; TCRdb lists only in-frame clones, some missing. The sample carries about 3,400 clones, around a fifth recorded once. Study-wide results and caveats: Longer survival (overall) was linked to higher T cell density in blood.

As regards this clone: The antigen remains undetermined.

This clonotype was obtained from a man aged 18-49 years with stage II lung adenocarcinoma. The sequencing used lung tumor tissue, collected before any cancer treatment.

CDR3 coding DNA: TGTGCCAGCAGATACAGGGCCGGGGAACTGTTTTTT. It encodes CASRYRAGELFF. This rearrangement joins TRBV19 to TRBJ1-4; tentative D call: TRBD1 (6 bases). From germline, CDR1 is LNHDA and CDR2 SQIVND (reference sequence). The CDR3 sequence is 12 residues long. V was clipped by 9 bases and J by 12 bases, with 17 bases between them.